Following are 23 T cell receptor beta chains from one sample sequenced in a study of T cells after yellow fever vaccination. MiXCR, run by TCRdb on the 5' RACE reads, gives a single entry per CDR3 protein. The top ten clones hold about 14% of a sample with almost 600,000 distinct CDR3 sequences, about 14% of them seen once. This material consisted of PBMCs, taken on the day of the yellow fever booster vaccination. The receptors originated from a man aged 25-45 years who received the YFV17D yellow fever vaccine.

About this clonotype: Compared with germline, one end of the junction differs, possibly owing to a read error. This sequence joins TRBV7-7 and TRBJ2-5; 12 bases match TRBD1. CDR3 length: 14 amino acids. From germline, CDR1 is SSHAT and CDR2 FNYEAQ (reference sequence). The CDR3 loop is CASSRDRGRETQYF. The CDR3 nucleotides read TGTGCTAGCAGCAGGGACAGGGGGCGCGAGACCCAGTACTTC. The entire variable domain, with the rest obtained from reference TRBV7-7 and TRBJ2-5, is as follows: GAGVSQSPRYKVTKRGQDVTLRCDPISSHATLYWYQQALGQGPEFLTYFNYEAQPDKSGLPSDRFSAERPEGSISTLTIQRTEQRDSAMYRCASSRDRGRETQYFGPGTRLLVL.

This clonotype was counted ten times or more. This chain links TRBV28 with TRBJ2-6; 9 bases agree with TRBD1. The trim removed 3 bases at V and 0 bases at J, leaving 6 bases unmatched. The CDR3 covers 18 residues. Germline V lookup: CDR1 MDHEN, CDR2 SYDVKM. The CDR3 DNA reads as TGTGCCAGCAGTTTGACCGGGACAGGGCGCTCTGGGGCCAACGTCCTGACTTTC. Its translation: CASSLTGTGRSGANVLTF.

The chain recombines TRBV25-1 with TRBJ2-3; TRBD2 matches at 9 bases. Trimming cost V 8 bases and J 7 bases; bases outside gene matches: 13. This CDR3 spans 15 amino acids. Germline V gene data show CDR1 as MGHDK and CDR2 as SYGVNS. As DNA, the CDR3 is TGTGCCAGCTCGGGTAGCGGGAGTATGCAGAATACGCAGTATTTT. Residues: CASSGSGSMQNTQYF.

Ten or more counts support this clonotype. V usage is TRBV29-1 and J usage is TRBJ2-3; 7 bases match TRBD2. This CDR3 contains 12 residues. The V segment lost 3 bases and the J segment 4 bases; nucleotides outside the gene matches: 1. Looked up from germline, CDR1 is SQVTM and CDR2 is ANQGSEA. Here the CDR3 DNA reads TGCAGCGTTGATCGGGGGGCAGATACGCAGTATTTT. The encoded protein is CSVDRGADTQYF.

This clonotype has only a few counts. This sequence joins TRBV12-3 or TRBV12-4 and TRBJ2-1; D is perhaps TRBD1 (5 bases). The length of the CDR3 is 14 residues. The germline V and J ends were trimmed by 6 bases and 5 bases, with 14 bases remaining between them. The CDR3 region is CASRPPDRDNEQFF. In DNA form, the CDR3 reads TGTGCCAGCAGACCCCCAGACAGAGACAATGAGCAGTTCTTC.

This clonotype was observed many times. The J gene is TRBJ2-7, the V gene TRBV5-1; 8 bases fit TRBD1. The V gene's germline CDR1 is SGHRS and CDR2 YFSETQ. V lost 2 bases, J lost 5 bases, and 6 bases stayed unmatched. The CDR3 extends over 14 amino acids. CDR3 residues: CASSFRDRLDEQYF. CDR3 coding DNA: TGCGCCAGCAGCTTCCGGGACAGGCTCGACGAGCAGTACTTC. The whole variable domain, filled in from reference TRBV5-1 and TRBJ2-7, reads KAGVTQTPRYLIKTRGQQVTLSCSPISGHRSVSWYQQTPGQGLQFLFEYFSETQRNKGNFPGRFSGRQFSNSRSEMNVSTLELGDSALYLCASSFRDRLDEQYFGPGTRLTVT.

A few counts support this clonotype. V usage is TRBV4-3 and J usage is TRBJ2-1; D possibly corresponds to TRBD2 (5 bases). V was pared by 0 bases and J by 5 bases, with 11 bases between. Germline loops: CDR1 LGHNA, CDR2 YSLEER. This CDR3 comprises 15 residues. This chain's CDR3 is CASSQDLTGNNEQFF. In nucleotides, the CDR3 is TGCGCCAGCAGCCAAGATCTCACGGGAAACAATGAGCAGTTCTTC.

The CDR3 is CASGGPGTGGGYTF. The CDR3 DNA sequence: TGTGCCAGCGGGGGGCCCGGGACAGGTGGTGGCTACACCTTC. The V call is TRBV6-5, the J call TRBJ1-2; 8 bases agree with TRBD1. Trimming removed 8 bases from V and 7 bases from J; junction bases left unmatched: 12. CDR3 length: 14 amino acids. The V gene's germline CDR1 is MNHEY and CDR2 SVGAGI.

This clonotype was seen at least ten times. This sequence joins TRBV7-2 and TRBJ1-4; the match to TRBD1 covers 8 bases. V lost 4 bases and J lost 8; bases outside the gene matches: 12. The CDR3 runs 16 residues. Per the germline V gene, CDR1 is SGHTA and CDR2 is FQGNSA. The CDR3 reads CASSSNSGGNEEKLFF. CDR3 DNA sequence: TGTGCCAGCAGCTCCAACTCAGGGGGCAATGAAGAAAAACTGTTTTTT.

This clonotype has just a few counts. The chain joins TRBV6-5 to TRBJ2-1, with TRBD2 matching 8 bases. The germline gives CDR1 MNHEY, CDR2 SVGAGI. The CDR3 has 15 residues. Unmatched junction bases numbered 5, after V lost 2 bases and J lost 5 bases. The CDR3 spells CASSYAGLDNNEQFF. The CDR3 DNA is TGTGCCAGCAGTTACGCGGGACTAGACAACAATGAGCAGTTCTTC.

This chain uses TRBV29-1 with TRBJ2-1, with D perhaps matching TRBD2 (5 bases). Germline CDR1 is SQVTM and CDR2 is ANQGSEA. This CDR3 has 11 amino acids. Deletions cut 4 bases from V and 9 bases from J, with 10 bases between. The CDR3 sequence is CSVASLTEQFF. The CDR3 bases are TGCAGCGTTGCTAGCTTGACTGAGCAGTTCTTC.

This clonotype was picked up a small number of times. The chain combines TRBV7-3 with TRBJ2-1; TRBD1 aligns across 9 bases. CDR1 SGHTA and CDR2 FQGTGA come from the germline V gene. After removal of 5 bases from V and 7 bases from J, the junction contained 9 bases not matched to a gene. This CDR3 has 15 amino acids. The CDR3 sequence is CASSVGQGHRNEQFF. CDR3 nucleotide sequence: TGTGCCAGCAGCGTGGGACAGGGCCATAGGAATGAGCAGTTCTTC.

The CDR3 is CASSPGTSMAETQYF. CDR3 in DNA: TGCGCCAGCAGTCCCGGGACTAGCATGGCAGAGACCCAGTACTTC. The V call is TRBV10-1, the J call TRBJ2-5; 9 bases fit TRBD2. The germline V gene has CDR1 WNHNN and CDR2 SYGVQD (reference sequence). The CDR3 loop spans 15 amino acids. V gave up 5 bases and J gave up 4 bases; unmatched junction bases: 8.

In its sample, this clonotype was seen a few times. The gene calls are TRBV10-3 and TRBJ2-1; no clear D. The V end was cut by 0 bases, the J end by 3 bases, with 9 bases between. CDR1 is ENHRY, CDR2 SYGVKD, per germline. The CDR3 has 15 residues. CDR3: CAISESGLFYNEQFF. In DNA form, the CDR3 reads TGTGCCATCAGTGAGTCGGGCCTCTTCTACAATGAGCAGTTCTTC.

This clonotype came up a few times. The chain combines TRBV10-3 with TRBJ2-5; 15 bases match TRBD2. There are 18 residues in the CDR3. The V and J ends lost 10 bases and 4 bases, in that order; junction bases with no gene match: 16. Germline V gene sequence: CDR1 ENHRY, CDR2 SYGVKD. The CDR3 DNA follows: TGTGCCACACGGGAGCAACCGGGACTAGCGGGAGGAACAGAGACCCAGTACTTC. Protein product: CATREQPGLAGGTETQYF.

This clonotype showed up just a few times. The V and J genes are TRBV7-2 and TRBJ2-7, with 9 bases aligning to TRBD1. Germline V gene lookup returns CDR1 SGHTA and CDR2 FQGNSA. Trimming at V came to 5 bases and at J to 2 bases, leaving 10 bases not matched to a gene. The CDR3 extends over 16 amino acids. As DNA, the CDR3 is TGTGCCAGCAGCCAATCCGGGACAGGGAATCCCTACGAGCAGTACTTC. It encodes CASSQSGTGNPYEQYF.

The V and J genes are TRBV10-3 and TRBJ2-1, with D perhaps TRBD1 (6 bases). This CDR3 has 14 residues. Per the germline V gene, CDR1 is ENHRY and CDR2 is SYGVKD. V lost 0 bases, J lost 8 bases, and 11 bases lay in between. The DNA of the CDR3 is TGTGCCATCAGTGAGTCGACTTCAGGGGATGAGCAGTTCTTC. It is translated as CAISESTSGDEQFF.

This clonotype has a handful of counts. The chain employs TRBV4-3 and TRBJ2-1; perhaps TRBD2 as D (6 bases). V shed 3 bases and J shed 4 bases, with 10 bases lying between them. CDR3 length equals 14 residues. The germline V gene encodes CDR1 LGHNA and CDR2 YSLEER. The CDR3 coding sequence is TGCGCCAGCAGCCAGGAGGGGTTTTACAATGAGCAGTTCTTC. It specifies CASSQEGFYNEQFF.

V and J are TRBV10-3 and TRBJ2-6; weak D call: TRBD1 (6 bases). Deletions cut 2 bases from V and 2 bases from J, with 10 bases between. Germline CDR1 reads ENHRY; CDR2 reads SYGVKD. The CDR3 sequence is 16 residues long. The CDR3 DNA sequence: TGTGCCATCAGTGAGAGTAACAGGGCTGGGGCCAACGTCCTGACTTTC. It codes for CAISESNRAGANVLTF.

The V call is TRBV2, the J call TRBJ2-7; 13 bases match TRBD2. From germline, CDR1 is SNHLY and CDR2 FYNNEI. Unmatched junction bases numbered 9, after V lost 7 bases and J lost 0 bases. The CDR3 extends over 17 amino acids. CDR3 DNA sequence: TGTGCCAGCATTCTGGGACTAGCGGGACGGAGCTCCTACGAGCAGTACTTC. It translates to CASILGLAGRSSYEQYF.

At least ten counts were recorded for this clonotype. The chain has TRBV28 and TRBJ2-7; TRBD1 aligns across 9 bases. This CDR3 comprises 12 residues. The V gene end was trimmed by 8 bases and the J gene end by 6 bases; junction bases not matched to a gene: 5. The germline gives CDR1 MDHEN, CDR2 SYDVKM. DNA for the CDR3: TGTGCCAGCGCACAGGGGGCGCGCGAGCAGTACTTC. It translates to CASAQGAREQYF.

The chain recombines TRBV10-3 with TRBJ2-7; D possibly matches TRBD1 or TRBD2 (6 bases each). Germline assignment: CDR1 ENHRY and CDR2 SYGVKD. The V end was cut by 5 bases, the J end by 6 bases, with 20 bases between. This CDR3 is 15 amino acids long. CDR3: CAISLEGGRIVEQYF. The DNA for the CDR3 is TGTGCCATCAGTCTGGAGGGGGGTCGGATAGTCGAGCAGTACTTC.

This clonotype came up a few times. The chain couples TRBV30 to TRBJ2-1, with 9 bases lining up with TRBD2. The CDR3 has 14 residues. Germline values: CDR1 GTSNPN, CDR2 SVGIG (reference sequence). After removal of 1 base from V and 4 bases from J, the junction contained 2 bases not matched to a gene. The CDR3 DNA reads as TGTGCCTGGAGTGGCGCGGGAGGGTACAATGAGCAGTTCTTC. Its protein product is CAWSGAGGYNEQFF.